This TCR beta chain derives from a study of cytomegalovirus exposure and HLA in healthy donors. Study-wide results and caveats: The tendency of first-cohort TCR clusters to co-occur in the roughly 130 validation repertoires emerged from a later analysis.

Turning to this clone: Its antigen is unidentified.

CDR3 length: 12 residues. The V end was cut by 3 bases, the J end by 10 bases, with 13 bases between. Germline CDR1 reads SGDLS; CDR2 reads YYNGEE. Sequencing used immunoSEQ multiplex PCR; TCRdb keeps in-frame clones, though not all of them. The sample contains 150,000 to 180,000 clones, 70% to 90% of which appear only once. This receptor was identified in a man in his late teens or twenties in good health and CMV-seropositive. The chain carries TRBV9 and TRBJ1-1; no clear D gene. The sample comprised PBMCs. The CDR3 sequence is CASSAGTTGAFF. The CDR3 nucleotides are TGTGCCAGCAGCGCCGGAACTACCGGAGCTTTCTTT.